The subject of this entry is one TCR beta chain. Assay used: immunoSEQ multiplex PCR; TCRdb lists only in-frame clones, some missing. In the table there are about 180,000 clones, approximately 81% of which are singletons. The sample originates from a study of cytomegalovirus exposure and HLA in healthy donors. The CDR3 is 14 residues long. V lost 7 bases and J 5 bases, leaving 14 bases between the germline ends. Germline CDR1 is LNHDA and CDR2 is SQIVND (reference sequence). The specimen sequenced was PBMCs. The chain links TRBV19 to TRBJ2-2; a weak D match, TRBD2 (5 bases). The receptor comes from a man younger than 30 in good health and CMV-seropositive. CDR3 sequence (DNA): TGTGCCAGTACCAATACTGGGAGAACCGGGGAGCTGTTTTTT. Residues: CASTNTGRTGELFF.